This T cell receptor beta chain came from a study of T cells in Graves' hyperthyroidism and ophthalmopathy. There were TCR beta CDR3 regions amplified from RNA transcripts. Researchers ran a first-round RT-PCR on the TCR CDR3 using the HTBI primer set. TCRdb itself ran the multiplex PCR reads through MiXCR, one entry per CDR3 protein. The sample records approximately 400,000 distinct CDR3 sequences, about 15% being singletons. The receptor was isolated from a woman between 25 and 40 years old with Graves' hyperthyroidism. Sequenced material: blood.

DNA for the CDR3: TGTGCCAGCAGTTTCGAGCCTACCTTGAACACTGAAGCTTTCTTT. This codes for CASSFEPTLNTEAFF. The chain uses TRBV28 and TRBJ1-1; D remains ambiguous. Germline V gene lookup returns CDR1 MDHEN and CDR2 SYDVKM. With 3 bases removed from V and 0 bases from J, the gap between germline ends came to 11 bases. The length of the CDR3 is 15 residues.